These 29 T cell receptor beta chains originate from one sample sequenced in a study of PD-1 blockade in classical Hodgkin lymphoma. Time point noted: cycle 4 day 1 (C4D1), after five to seven weeks of nivolumab. Brentuximab vedotin exposure varied, and every patient relapsed after autologous stem cell transplantation. The data were produced by immunoSEQ multiplex PCR, yet TCRdb's version contains in-frame clones alone and is incomplete. This table has over 20,000 clones, around 83% appearing once. The input for sequencing was peripheral blood mononuclear cells (PBMCs), taken before the fourth cycle of nivolumab. The receptors stem from a human donor with classical Hodgkin lymphoma.

The V call is TRBV10-3, the J call TRBJ2-1; the match to TRBD1 covers 11 bases. J was trimmed by 8 bases and V by 4 bases; bases with no gene match: 7. Germline loops: CDR1 ENHRY, CDR2 SYGVKD. The CDR3 is made up of 15 amino acids. CDR3 region: CAISAPGQGDDEQFF. The CDR3 nucleotides are TGTGCCATCAGTGCTCCGGGACAGGGGGACGATGAGCAGTTCTTC.

The V gene is TRBV5-6, the J gene TRBJ2-7; possibly TRBD2 for D (5 bases). CDR3 length: 14 amino acids. V lost 4 bases to trimming and J lost 3 bases, with 14 bases between them. Germline assignment: CDR1 SGHDT and CDR2 YYEEEE. The CDR3 spells CASSAYSRDYEQYF. In DNA, the CDR3 is TGTGCCAGCAGCGCCTACAGTCGGGACTACGAGCAGTACTTC.

V usage is TRBV5-1 and J usage is TRBJ1-1, with 7 bases matching TRBD1. CDR3 length: 15 residues. V was clipped by 3 bases and J by 3 bases; unmatched bases: 8. Looked up from germline, CDR1 is SGHRS and CDR2 is YFSETQ. CDR3 amino acids: CASSSLTGRDTEAFF. In nucleotides, the CDR3 is TGCGCCAGCAGCTCGCTGACAGGGAGGGACACTGAAGCTTTCTTT.

The chain joins TRBV2 to TRBJ2-7, with D perhaps matching TRBD1 (5 bases). The CDR3 sequence is 15 residues long. Trimming removed 7 bases from V and 1 base from J, with 17 bases in between. Germline assignment: CDR1 SNHLY and CDR2 FYNNEI. DNA for the CDR3: TGTGCCAGCACCACGCCCAGGGAAACTTCCTACGAGCAGTACTTC. Its protein product is CASTTPRETSYEQYF.

This clone appeared a single time. J is TRBJ1-2 and V is TRBV10-3; TRBD1 is a possible D gene (5 bases). Between the trimmed V and J ends, which lost 5 bases and 4 bases, there was a span of 17 bases. This CDR3 comprises 15 residues. Germline-derived CDR1 and CDR2 are ENHRY and SYGVKD. The CDR3 DNA reads as TGTGCCATCAGTCCCCCGGGACGGAGCCCCTATGGCTACACCTTC. It translates to CAISPPGRSPYGYTF.

The rearrangement links TRBV6-1 to TRBJ1-2; 8 bases fit TRBD1. V lost 2 bases and J lost 4; bases outside the gene matches: 6. The CDR3 is 15 residues long. From germline, CDR1 is MNHNS and CDR2 SASEGT. The CDR3 region is CASSENSGGSYGYTF. The CDR3 region has the DNA TGTGCCAGCAGTGAAAATTCAGGGGGCAGCTATGGCTACACCTTC.

V gene TRBV28 combines with J gene TRBJ1-5; 8 bases fit TRBD1. Germline CDR1 MDHEN, CDR2 SYDVKM. V lost 5 bases to trimming and J lost 3 bases; unmatched junction nucleotides: 9. The CDR3 consists of 16 residues. This chain's CDR3 is CASSRWTGSYNQPQHF. The CDR3 DNA is TGTGCCAGCAGTCGATGGACAGGGTCTTACAATCAGCCCCAGCATTTT.

The J gene is TRBJ2-2, the V gene TRBV27; 13 bases line up with TRBD2. Germline V gene sequence: CDR1 MNHEY, CDR2 SMNVEV (reference sequence). V lost 5 bases and J lost 5; bases outside the gene matches: 8. The CDR3 length is 17 residues. The CDR3 spells CASSRTRTSGRTGELFF. CDR3 in DNA: TGTGCCAGCAGTCGCACGCGGACTAGCGGGAGAACCGGGGAGCTGTTTTTT.

This chain links TRBV11-2 with TRBJ2-7; D perhaps matches TRBD2 (6 bases). Germline assignment: CDR1 SGHAT and CDR2 FQNNGV. Trimming removed 7 bases at V and 2 bases at J, with 18 bases between. The CDR3 has 15 residues. The CDR3 loop is CASTRLGGTAYEQYF. The CDR3, as DNA: TGTGCCAGCACCCGATTGGGGGGAACGGCCTACGAGCAGTACTTC.

The rearrangement joins TRBV25-1 to TRBJ2-3; D possibly corresponds to TRBD2 (6 bases). Germline CDR1 MGHDK, CDR2 SYGVNS. This CDR3 is 15 amino acids long. Trimming pared 1 base from V and 6 bases from J, leaving 14 bases between. CDR3 region: CASSEFTAGLDTQYF. CDR3 DNA sequence: TGTGCCAGCAGTGAATTTACCGCGGGGTTGGATACGCAGTATTTT.

This chain joins TRBV6-5 and TRBJ2-3, with D possibly TRBD2 on 5 matching bases. Germline V gene sequence: CDR1 MNHEY, CDR2 SVGAGI. The CDR3 is made up of 16 amino acids. Deletions cut 3 bases from V and 6 bases from J, with 19 bases between. CDR3 loop: CASSYSGRLARDTQYF. Here the CDR3 DNA reads TGTGCCAGCAGTTATTCGGGTCGGCTAGCAAGGGATACGCAGTATTTT.

The CDR3 loop is CASSFVEEETQYF. For the CDR3, the DNA is TGTGCCAGCAGCTTCGTGGAGGAAGAGACCCAGTACTTC. The V and J genes are TRBV5-4 and TRBJ2-5, with D possibly matching TRBD2 (5 bases). Germline CDR1 is SGHNT and CDR2 is YYREEE (reference sequence). The CDR3 length is 13 residues. V was cut by 2 bases and J by 3 bases, with 8 bases left in between.

This clone appeared a single time. The rearrangement joins TRBV5-1 to TRBJ1-3; D is ambiguous. Germline lookup yields CDR1 SGHRS and CDR2 YFSETQ. V was trimmed by 0 bases and J by 0 bases, leaving 10 bases between them. This CDR3 has 16 residues. This chain's CDR3 is CASSLDMYSSGNTIYF. CDR3 nucleotides: TGCGCCAGCAGCTTGGATATGTACAGCTCTGGAAACACCATATATTTT.

This chain joins TRBV7-3 and TRBJ2-2; 8 bases are a match to TRBD2. After removal of 5 bases from V and 2 bases from J, the junction contained 10 bases not matched to a gene. The CDR3 spans 17 residues. The germline gives CDR1 SGHTA, CDR2 FQGTGA. The CDR3 region has the DNA TGTGCCAGCAGCAATCCCCGGGAGGGGGATAACACCGGGGAGCTGTTTTTT. Translated: CASSNPREGDNTGELFF.

The rearrangement uses TRBV27 and TRBJ2-1; TRBD2 agrees at 8 bases. CDR3 length: 15 residues. Germline CDR1 MNHEY, CDR2 SMNVEV (reference sequence). The V and J ends lost 3 bases and 5 bases, in that order; junction bases with no gene match: 6. CDR3 nucleotides: TGTGCCAGCAGTTTTACGCGGGAGGCGAACAATGAGCAGTTCTTC. Its protein is CASSFTREANNEQFF.

This chain uses TRBV7-9 with TRBJ1-1; maybe TRBD1 (6 bases). V was trimmed by 6 bases and J by 1 base, leaving 9 bases between them. Germline lookup yields CDR1 SEHNR and CDR2 FQNEAQ (reference sequence). The CDR3 has 13 residues. CDR3 loop: CASSRDTNTEAFF. In DNA, the CDR3 is TGTGCCAGCAGTCGGGACACGAACACTGAAGCTTTCTTT. The variable domain in full, completed from reference TRBV7-9 and TRBJ1-1, reads DTGVSQNPRHKITKRGQNVTFRCDPISEHNRLYWYRQTLGQGPEFLTYFQNEAQLEKSRLLSDRFSAERPKGSFSTLEIQRTEQGDSAMYLCASSRDTNTEAFFGQGTRLTVV.

The chain joins TRBV5-5 to TRBJ1-2; no clear D gene. Per germline, CDR1 SGHKS and CDR2 YYEKEE (reference sequence). Trimming left V 1 base short and J 3 bases short, with 10 bases between. The length of the CDR3 is 14 residues. The CDR3 protein is CASSLLGSDYGYTF. CDR3 in DNA: TGTGCCAGCAGCTTGTTAGGGAGTGACTATGGCTACACCTTC.

The rearrangement joins TRBV19 to TRBJ1-4; unclear D gene. CDR1 and CDR2 (germline): LNHDA, SQIVND (reference sequence). The CDR3 spans 14 residues. V was cut by 3 bases and J by 10 bases, with 15 bases left in between. This CDR3 is CASSIEEGMGKLFF. The DNA of the CDR3 is TGTGCCAGTAGTATTGAAGAGGGAATGGGAAAACTGTTTTTT.

The chain recombines TRBV2 with TRBJ1-1; D is ambiguous. Trimming took off 6 bases at V and 8 bases at J, with 22 bases between the two ends. The CDR3 runs to 15 residues. Germline CDR1 is SNHLY and CDR2 is FYNNEI. The CDR3 loop reads CASRALGSAVGEAFF. The CDR3, as DNA: TGTGCCAGCAGGGCCCTCGGGTCGGCAGTAGGCGAAGCTTTCTTT.

The count of this clone is one. The chain has TRBV21-1 and TRBJ2-2; TRBD2, as called in the table, went unchecked against the DNA. TRBV21-1 is given as a pseudogene. The CDR3 runs 18 residues. CDR3 sequence: CASSKVGSGRAVTGELFF. CDR3 nucleotides: TGTGCCAGCAGCAAAGTGGGTAGCGGGAGGGCCGTCACCGGGGAGCTGTTTTTT.

The chain combines TRBV28 with TRBJ2-7; either TRBD1 or TRBD2 may supply D (5 bases each). CDR1 is MDHEN, CDR2 SYDVKM, per germline. V lost 3 bases and J lost 4, with 16 bases in between. The CDR3 is 15 amino acids. CDR3 coding DNA: TGTGCCAGCAGTTTTCGGGGCAGGGATAGGTACGAGCAGTACTTC. Translated: CASSFRGRDRYEQYF.

This clone was detected a few times. The V gene is TRBV6-6, the J gene TRBJ2-7; TRBD1 agrees at 9 bases. This CDR3 region has 13 residues. Germline V gene data show CDR1 as MNHNY and CDR2 as SVGAGI (reference sequence). Trimming at V came to 6 bases and at J to 7 bases, leaving 7 bases not matched to a gene. The CDR3 here is CASSRDRAREQYF. CDR3 DNA: TGTGCCAGCAGCCGGGACAGGGCGAGAGAGCAGTACTTC.

The chain employs TRBV29-1 and TRBJ2-7; D possibly corresponds to TRBD1 (6 bases). CDR1 SQVTM and CDR2 ANQGSEA come from the germline V gene. The CDR3 has 12 residues. Trimming shortened V by 8 bases and J by 5 bases, and 16 bases separated the two germline ends. The CDR3 DNA sequence: TGCAGCATCCGTACAGGGTTCGACGAGCAGTACTTC. Protein product: CSIRTGFDEQYF.

V usage is TRBV7-2 and J usage is TRBJ1-5; D is perhaps TRBD1 (6 bases). CDR1 is SGHTA, CDR2 FQGNSA, per germline. The CDR3 has 12 residues. The ends were cut back, 5 bases at V and 5 bases at J, with 7 bases in the middle. The CDR3 coding sequence is TGTGCCAGCAGCCACAGGGATCAGCCCCAGCATTTT. Protein sequence: CASSHRDQPQHF. The full variable domain, rest sourced from reference TRBV7-2 and TRBJ1-5, is GAGVSQSPSNKVTEKGKDVELRCDPISGHTALYWYRQSLGQGLEFLIYFQGNSAPDKSGLPSDRFSAERTGGSVSTLTIQRTQQEDSAVYLCASSHRDQPQHFGDGTRLSIL.

The chain joins TRBV27 to TRBJ1-1; a weak D match, TRBD1 (5 bases). V shed 7 bases and J shed 1 base, with 28 bases lying between them. CDR1 and CDR2 from the germline V gene are MNHEY and SMNVEV (reference sequence). This CDR3 has 19 residues. CDR3 DNA: TGTGCCAGCACCCCCCACAGGTCGGGAGAGGGGTTAAGGAACACTGAAGCTTTCTTT. Protein product: CASTPHRSGEGLRNTEAFF.

The chain combines TRBV11-2 with TRBJ1-1, with D possibly matching TRBD1 (5 bases). The V end lost 1 base, the J end lost 11 bases, and 26 bases lay between the germline ends. This CDR3 contains 17 residues. Germline V gene data show CDR1 as SGHAT and CDR2 as FQNNGV. Written as DNA, the CDR3 is TGTGCCAGCAGCTTAGGCTGGAGGGGTCTGAAGGGTCATGGGGCTTTCTTT. It yields the protein CASSLGWRGLKGHGAFF.

The gene calls are TRBV4-2 and TRBJ2-3; 14 positions agree with TRBD2. Trimming took 6 bases from V and 2 from J; bases not matched to a gene: 13. CDR3 length equals 19 residues. The germline gives CDR1 LGHNA, CDR2 YNFKEQ. The CDR3 bases are TGTGCCAGCAGTCGACGCGTGGGGGGACTAGCGGGGGCCACAGATACGCAGTATTTT. Amino acids: CASSRRVGGLAGATDTQYF.

V gene TRBV11-1 combines with J gene TRBJ2-7; a possible D gene is TRBD1 (6 bases). Per the germline V gene, CDR1 is SGHAT and CDR2 is FQDESV (reference sequence). The CDR3 consists of 15 residues. Deletions cut 5 bases from V and 2 bases from J, with 16 bases between. The DNA for the CDR3 is TGTGCCAGCAGCGCCAGGGGTTGGGGGACCTACGAGCAGTACTTC. As protein: CASSARGWGTYEQYF. Full variable domain (outside the CDR3, taken from reference TRBV11-1 and TRBJ2-7): EAEVAQSPRYKITEKSQAVAFWCDPISGHATLYWYRQILGQGPELLVQFQDESVVDDSQLPKDRFSAERLKGVDSTLKIQPAELGDSAMYLCASSARGWGTYEQYFGPGTRLTVT.

The chain uses TRBV6-6 and TRBJ2-7; D is ambiguous. CDR1 and CDR2 from the germline V gene are MNHNY and SVGAGI (reference sequence). The CDR3 is 11 amino acids. Between the trimmed V and J ends, which lost 4 bases and 6 bases, there was a span of 7 bases. The CDR3 DNA is TGTGCCAGCAGTTCCCCCCTCGAGCAGTACTTC. Amino acid sequence: CASSSPLEQYF.